This note documents a single TCR beta chain sequence. The sample originates from a study of cytomegalovirus exposure and HLA in healthy donors. CDR3 length: 15 amino acids. Looked up from germline, CDR1 is WSHSY and CDR2 is SAAADI. The PCR ran on 60 Vbeta and 13 Jbeta primers. Per the original methods: Unique TCR beta chains numbered roughly 84 million in a later analysis, with around 10 million shared. TCRdb's table, derived via immunoSEQ multiplex PCR, lists solely in-frame clones and lacks some. That table furnishes V, J and clone size, whereas the DNA furnished D and trimming. The sample shows about 140,000 clones, approximately 79% of them seen only once.

The sequenced sample consisted of PBMCs. This receptor was obtained from a woman aged 50 to 65 in good health and CMV-seropositive. V usage is TRBV10-2 and J usage is TRBJ2-5, with 9 bases matching TRBD1. The J call may not be correct, given that the DNA end is closer to TRBJ2-7. The chain's CDR3 is CASSGDRDDSYEQYF. DNA of the CDR3: TGCGCCAGCAGTGGGGACAGGGACGACTCCTACGAGCAGTACTTC.